In this sample, the clone carrying this T cell receptor (beta chain) turned up once. The V and J ends lost 3 bases and 6 bases, in that order; junction bases with no gene match: 6. The germline gives CDR1 LNHDA, CDR2 SQIVND (reference sequence). The CDR3 contains 15 residues. TCRdb's table, derived via immunoSEQ multiplex PCR, lists solely in-frame clones and lacks some. The table shows more than 55,000 clones, with around 92% occurring only once. The data belong to a study of T cell changes during pregnancy in multiple sclerosis. V is TRBV19 and J is TRBJ2-1; 9 bases agree with TRBD1. The clonotype comes from a female donor in good health, enrolled as a control in a pregnancy study. This specimen consisted of peripheral blood, obtained in the third trimester of pregnancy. This CDR3 reads CASSISGTGSNEQFF. For the CDR3, the DNA is TGTGCCAGTAGTATCTCCGGGACAGGGTCCAATGAGCAGTTCTTC.